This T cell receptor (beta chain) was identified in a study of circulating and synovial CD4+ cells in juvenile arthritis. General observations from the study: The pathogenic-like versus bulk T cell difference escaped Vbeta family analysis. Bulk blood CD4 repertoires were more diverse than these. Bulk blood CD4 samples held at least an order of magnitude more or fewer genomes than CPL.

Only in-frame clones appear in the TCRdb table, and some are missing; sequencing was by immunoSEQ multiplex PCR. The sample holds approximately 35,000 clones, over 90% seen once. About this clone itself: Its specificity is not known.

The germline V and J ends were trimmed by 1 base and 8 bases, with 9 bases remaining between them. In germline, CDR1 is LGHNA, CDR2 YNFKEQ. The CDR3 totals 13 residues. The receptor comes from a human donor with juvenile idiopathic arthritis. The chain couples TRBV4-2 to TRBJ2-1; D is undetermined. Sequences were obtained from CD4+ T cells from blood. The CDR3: CASSQVKRDEQFF. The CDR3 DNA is TGTGCCAGCAGCCAAGTTAAGCGCGATGAGCAGTTCTTC.